Following are 15 T cell receptor beta chains from one sample sequenced in a study of cytomegalovirus exposure and HLA in healthy donors (dated by TCRdb to 2016 to 2017). The method behind the library was the immunoSEQ multiplex PCR assay. The multiplex PCR relied on a mix of 60 forward primers for TCR Vbeta segments and 13 reverse primers for TCR Jbeta segments. TCRdb's version of the immuneACCESS table is confined to in-frame rearrangements and falls short of the full clone set. An unresolved V gene accounts for under half of the shortfall where checked; the remainder is of unknown origin. Here the sample has approximately 110,000 clones; roughly four fifths occur a single time. The ten biggest clones cover 2.5% of the sample. Sequenced material: PBMCs. Source of these receptors: a woman aged 18-29 years in good health and CMV-seronegative.

The chain employs TRBV27 and TRBJ2-7, with D perhaps matching TRBD2 (6 bases). Between the trimmed V and J ends, which lost 5 bases and 2 bases, there was a span of 13 bases. The CDR3 runs 14 residues. Germline-derived CDR1 and CDR2 are MNHEY and SMNVEV (reference sequence). This chain's CDR3 is CASSPLTSPYEQYF. In DNA, the CDR3 is TGTGCCAGCAGTCCCTTGACTAGTCCCTACGAGCAGTACTTC.

The V call is TRBV5-4, the J call TRBJ2-2; 7 nucleotides align to TRBD2. Losses at the gene ends were 0 bases for V and 7 bases for J; bases not matched to a gene: 12. Germline lookup yields CDR1 SGHNT and CDR2 YYREEE (reference sequence). The CDR3 consists of 17 residues. CDR3: CASSLAAAGALGGELFF. DNA for the CDR3: TGTGCCAGCAGCTTGGCCGCGGCGGGAGCATTGGGCGGGGAGCTGTTTTTT.

The V call is TRBV7-9, the J call TRBJ2-2, with 13 bases fitting TRBD2. V was pared by 4 bases and J by 7 bases, with 9 bases of the junction left unmatched. Germline CDR1 reads SEHNR; CDR2 reads FQNEAQ (reference sequence). The CDR3 runs to 17 residues. CDR3 in amino acids: CASSSQRLAGGFGELFF. The CDR3 DNA is TGTGCCAGCAGCTCTCAGCGACTAGCGGGAGGTTTCGGGGAGCTGTTTTTT.

This clone has a handful of counts. The chain is built from TRBV15 and TRBJ1-1, with 7 positions matching TRBD1. CDR3 length: 14 residues. Trimming at V came to 0 bases and at J to 3 bases, leaving 1 base not matched to a gene. Germline V CDR1 and CDR2: LNHNV, YYDKDF (reference sequence). The CDR3 reads CATSRETGDTEAFF. In DNA, the CDR3 is TGTGCCACCAGCAGAGAAACAGGGGACACTGAAGCTTTCTTT.

V usage is TRBV4-1 and J usage is TRBJ1-5; D gene uncertain. V was pared by 0 bases and J by 6 bases, with 9 bases between. The V gene's germline CDR1 is MGHRA and CDR2 YSYEKL. CDR3 length equals 14 residues. The DNA of the CDR3 is TGCGCCAGCAGCCAAGAGGCCCGGGGTCAGCCCCAGCATTTT. Protein product: CASSQEARGQPQHF.

This clone was observed once. The chain employs TRBV6-1 and TRBJ2-7, with D possibly matching TRBD2 (6 bases). The germline CDR1 and CDR2 sequences are MNHNS and SASEGT. This CDR3 has 13 amino acids. Trimming took off 8 bases at V and 0 bases at J, with 11 bases between the two ends. The CDR3 loop is CASGNGGSYEQYF. The CDR3 coding sequence is TGTGCCAGCGGGAACGGGGGCTCCTACGAGCAGTACTTC.

V gene TRBV7-2 combines with J gene TRBJ2-5; unclear D gene. This CDR3 region has 13 residues. V was cut by 0 bases and J by 1 base, with 3 bases left in between. In germline, CDR1 is SGHTA, CDR2 FQGNSA. Here the CDR3 reads CASSLAAQETQYF. CDR3 DNA sequence: TGTGCCAGCAGCTTAGCGGCCCAAGAGACCCAGTACTTC.

This clone was picked up a small number of times. The rearrangement uses TRBV2 and TRBJ2-7; 7 nucleotides line up with TRBD2. The CDR3 spans 10 residues. Germline CDR1 and CDR2: SNHLY and FYNNEI. The CDR3 spells CAPTSHEQYF. The CDR3, as DNA: TGTGCTCCGACTAGCCACGAGCAGTACTTC. The full variable domain, its missing parts supplied by reference TRBV2 and TRBJ2-7, is EPEVTQTPSHQVTQMGQEVILRCVPISNHLYFYWYRQILGQKVEFLVSFYNNEISEKSEIFDDQFSVERPDGSNFTLKIRSTKLEDSAMYFCAPTSHEQYFGPGTRLTVT.

V is TRBV7-2 and J is TRBJ1-5; D is possibly TRBD1 (5 bases). Per germline, CDR1 SGHTA and CDR2 FQGNSA. Trimming shortened V by 5 bases and J by 9 bases, and 20 bases separated the two germline ends. The CDR3 contains 15 residues. The CDR3 coding sequence is TGTGCCAGCAGCCAGCTCGGCAGGGCCTCTGGGCCCCAGCATTTT. Amino acid sequence: CASSQLGRASGPQHF. Based on the CDR3 plus reference TRBV7-2 and TRBJ1-5, the full variable domain is GAGVSQSPSNKVTEKGKDVELRCDPISGHTALYWYRQSLGQGLEFLIYFQGNSAPDKSGLPSDRFSAERTGGSVSTLTIQRTQQEDSAVYLCASSQLGRASGPQHFGDGTRLSIL.

The chain has TRBV6-1 and TRBJ1-1; D uncertain. CDR3 length: 15 amino acids. CDR1 and CDR2 from the germline V gene are MNHNS and SASEGT. Trimming pared 6 bases from V and 4 bases from J, leaving 18 bases between. CDR3 DNA sequence: TGTGCCAGCAGGTTTGGGCAGGCCGCCCCCACTGAAGCTTTCTTT. This codes for CASRFGQAAPTEAFF.

V and J are TRBV18 and TRBJ1-1, with a possible D match to TRBD1 (6 bases). V was cut by 3 bases and J by 1 base, with 9 bases left in between. Germline V lookup: CDR1 KGHSH, CDR2 LQKENI. The CDR3 runs 14 residues. CDR3 sequence reads: CASSPPTGNTEAFF. In DNA, the CDR3 is TGTGCCAGCTCACCCCCGACAGGGAACACTGAAGCTTTCTTT.

This clone was counted between two and nine times. This sequence joins TRBV6-1 and TRBJ1-2; D unclear. Germline-derived CDR1 and CDR2 are MNHNS and SASEGT. V lost 4 bases and J lost 2, with 8 bases in between. This CDR3 is 13 amino acids long. In DNA, the CDR3 is TGTGCCAGCAGTGGTGCAGAAAACTATGGCTACACCTTC. Protein sequence: CASSGAENYGYTF.

The count of this clone is one. The chain employs TRBV4-1 and TRBJ2-2; 12 bases are a match to TRBD2. This CDR3 region has 16 residues. With 1 base clipped from V and 7 bases from J, the junction kept 4 bases outside the gene matches. From germline, CDR1 is MGHRA and CDR2 YSYEKL. The CDR3 loop reads CASSQGLAGVDGELFF. The CDR3 DNA reads as TGCGCCAGCAGCCAAGGACTAGCGGGAGTTGACGGGGAGCTGTTTTTT.

V and J are TRBV27 and TRBJ2-7; D perhaps matches TRBD1 (5 bases). Trimming removed 2 bases from V and 2 bases from J, with 13 bases in between. The CDR3 length is 15 residues. Germline V gene data show CDR1 as MNHEY and CDR2 as SMNVEV (reference sequence). CDR3 in DNA: TGTGCCAGCAGTTTAGGGGCAGGGCCCCCCTACGAGCAGTACTTC. Its protein is CASSLGAGPPYEQYF.

The V gene is TRBV29-1, the J gene TRBJ1-2, with D possibly matching TRBD1 (6 bases). The CDR3 extends over 15 amino acids. The germline V gene encodes CDR1 SQVTM and CDR2 ANQGSEA. V was trimmed by 2 bases and J by 5 bases, leaving 18 bases between them. This chain's CDR3 is CSVESSDRRAYGYTF. The CDR3, as DNA: TGCAGCGTTGAAAGCTCCGACAGGCGCGCTTATGGCTACACCTTC.